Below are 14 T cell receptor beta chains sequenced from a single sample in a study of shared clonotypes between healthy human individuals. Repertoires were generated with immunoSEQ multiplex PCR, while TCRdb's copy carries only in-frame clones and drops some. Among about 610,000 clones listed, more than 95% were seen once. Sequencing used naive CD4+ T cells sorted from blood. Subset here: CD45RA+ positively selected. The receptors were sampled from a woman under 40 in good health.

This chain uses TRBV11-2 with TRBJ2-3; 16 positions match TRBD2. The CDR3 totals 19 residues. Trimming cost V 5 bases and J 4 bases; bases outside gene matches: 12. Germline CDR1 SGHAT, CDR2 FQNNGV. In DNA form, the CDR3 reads TGTGCCAGCAGCACCGGGACTAGCGGGAGGGCCGGATTGGCAGATACGCAGTATTTT. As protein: CASSTGTSGRAGLADTQYF.

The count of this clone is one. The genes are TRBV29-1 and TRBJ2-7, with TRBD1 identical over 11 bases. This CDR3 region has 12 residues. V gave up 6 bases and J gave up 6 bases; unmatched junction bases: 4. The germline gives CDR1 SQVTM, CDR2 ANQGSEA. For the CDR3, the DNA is TGCAGCGTCACCGGGACAGGGGGCGAGCAGTACTTC. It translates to CSVTGTGGEQYF.

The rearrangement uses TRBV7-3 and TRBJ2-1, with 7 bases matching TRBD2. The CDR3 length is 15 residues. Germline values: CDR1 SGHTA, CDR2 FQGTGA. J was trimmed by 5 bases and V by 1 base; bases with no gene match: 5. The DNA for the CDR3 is TGTGCCAGCAGCTTAATAGTAGCGGGTCACAATGAGCAGTTCTTC. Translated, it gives CASSLIVAGHNEQFF.

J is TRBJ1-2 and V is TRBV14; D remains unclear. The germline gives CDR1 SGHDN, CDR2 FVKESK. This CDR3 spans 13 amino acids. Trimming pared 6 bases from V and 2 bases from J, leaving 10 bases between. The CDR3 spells CASSPGYNYGYTF. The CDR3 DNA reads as TGTGCCAGCAGTCCGGGCTACAACTATGGCTACACCTTC.

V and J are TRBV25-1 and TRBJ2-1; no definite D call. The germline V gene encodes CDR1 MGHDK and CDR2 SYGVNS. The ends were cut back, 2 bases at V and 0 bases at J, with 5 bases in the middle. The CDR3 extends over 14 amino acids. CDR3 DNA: TGTGCCAGCAGTGAAGAGAGCTCCTACAATGAGCAGTTCTTC. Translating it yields CASSEESSYNEQFF. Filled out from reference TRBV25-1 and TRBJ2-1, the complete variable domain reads EADIYQTPRYLVIGTGKKITLECSQTMGHDKMYWYQQDPGMELHLIHYSYGVNSTEKGDLSSESTVSRIRTEHFPLTLESARPSHTSQYLCASSEESSYNEQFFGPGTRLTVL.

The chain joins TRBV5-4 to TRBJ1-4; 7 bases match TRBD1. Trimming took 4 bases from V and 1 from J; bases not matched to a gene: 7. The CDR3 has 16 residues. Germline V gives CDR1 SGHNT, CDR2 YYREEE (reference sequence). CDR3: CASSTYRQGTNEKLFF. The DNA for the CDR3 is TGTGCCAGCAGCACCTACCGACAGGGAACTAATGAAAAACTGTTTTTT.

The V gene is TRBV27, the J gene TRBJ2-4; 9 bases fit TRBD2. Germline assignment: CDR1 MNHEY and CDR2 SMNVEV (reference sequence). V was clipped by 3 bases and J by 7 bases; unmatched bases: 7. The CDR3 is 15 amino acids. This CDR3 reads CASSFSAGGGNIQYF. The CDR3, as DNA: TGTGCCAGCAGTTTCTCCGCGGGAGGGGGGAACATTCAGTACTTC.

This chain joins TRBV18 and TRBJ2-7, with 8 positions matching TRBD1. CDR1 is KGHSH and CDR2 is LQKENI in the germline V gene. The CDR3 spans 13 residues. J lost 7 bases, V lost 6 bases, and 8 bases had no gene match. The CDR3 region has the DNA TGTGCCAGCTCGCCCGACAGGGGTGTGGAGCAGTACTTC. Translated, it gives CASSPDRGVEQYF. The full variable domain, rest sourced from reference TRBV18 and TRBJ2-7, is NAGVMQNPRHLVRRRGQEARLRCSPMKGHSHVYWYRQLPEEGLKFMVYLQKENIIDESGMPKERFSAEFPKEGPSILRIQQVVRGDSAAYFCASSPDRGVEQYFGPGTRLTVT.

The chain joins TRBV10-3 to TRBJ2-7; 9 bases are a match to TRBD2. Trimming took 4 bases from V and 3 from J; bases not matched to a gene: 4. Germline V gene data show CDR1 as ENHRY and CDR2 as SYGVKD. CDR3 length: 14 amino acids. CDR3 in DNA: TGTGCCATCAGTGTTGCGGGAGGGTTCTACGAGCAGTACTTC. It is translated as CAISVAGGFYEQYF.

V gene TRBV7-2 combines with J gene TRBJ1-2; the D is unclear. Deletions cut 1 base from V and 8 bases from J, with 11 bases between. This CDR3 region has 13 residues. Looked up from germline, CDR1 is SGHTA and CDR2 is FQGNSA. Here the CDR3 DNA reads TGTGCCAGCAGCTTAGGGATCGCAGCGGGCTACACCTTC. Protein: CASSLGIAAGYTF.

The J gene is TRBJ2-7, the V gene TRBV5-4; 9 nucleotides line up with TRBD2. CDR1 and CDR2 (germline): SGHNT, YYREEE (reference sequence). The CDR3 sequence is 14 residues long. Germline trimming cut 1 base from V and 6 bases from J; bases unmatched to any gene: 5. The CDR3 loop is CASSLMGLASEQYF. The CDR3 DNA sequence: TGTGCCAGCAGCTTGATGGGACTAGCCAGCGAGCAGTACTTC.

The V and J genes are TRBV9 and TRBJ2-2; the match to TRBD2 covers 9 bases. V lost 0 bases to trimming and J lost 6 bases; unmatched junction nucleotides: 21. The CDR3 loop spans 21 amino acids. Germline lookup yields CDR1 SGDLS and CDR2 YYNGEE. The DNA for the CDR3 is TGTGCCAGCAGCGTAGTGGGGCTGGGTAGCGGGAGATCTCGGGTCTCCGGGGAGCTGTTTTTT. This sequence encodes CASSVVGLGSGRSRVSGELFF.

The DNA of the CDR3 is TGTGCCACCGGGACTAGCGTCACCTACGAGCAGTACTTC. Translating it yields CATGTSVTYEQYF. J is TRBJ2-5 and V is TRBV19, with 10 nucleotides matching TRBD2. The J call may be incorrect, as the DNA end agrees better with TRBJ2-7. The germline CDR1 and CDR2 sequences are LNHDA and SQIVND (reference sequence). The CDR3 runs to 13 residues.

The CDR3 region is CASRGFGTEAFF. Here the CDR3 DNA reads TGTGCCAGCAGGGGATTTGGCACTGAAGCTTTCTTT. The chain has TRBV27 and TRBJ1-1; D call uncertain. This CDR3 has 12 amino acids. V shed 6 bases and J shed 4 bases, with 9 bases lying between them. Looked up from germline, CDR1 is MNHEY and CDR2 is SMNVEV (reference sequence).